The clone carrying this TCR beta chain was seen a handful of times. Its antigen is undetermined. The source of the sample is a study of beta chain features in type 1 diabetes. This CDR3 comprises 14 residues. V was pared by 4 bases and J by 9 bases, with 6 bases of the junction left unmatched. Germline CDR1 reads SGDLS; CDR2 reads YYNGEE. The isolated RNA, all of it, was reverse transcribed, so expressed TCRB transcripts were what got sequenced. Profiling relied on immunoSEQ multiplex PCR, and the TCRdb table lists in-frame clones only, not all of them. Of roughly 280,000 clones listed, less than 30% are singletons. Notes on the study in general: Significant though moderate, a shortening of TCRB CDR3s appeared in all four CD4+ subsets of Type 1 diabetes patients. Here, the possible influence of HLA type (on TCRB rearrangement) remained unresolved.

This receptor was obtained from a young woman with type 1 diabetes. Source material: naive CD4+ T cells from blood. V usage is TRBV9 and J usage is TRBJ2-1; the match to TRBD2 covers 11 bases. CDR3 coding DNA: TGTGCCAGCAGCTTCGAGACTAGCGGGACTGAGCAGTTCTTC. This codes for CASSFETSGTEQFF.